What follows are 27 T cell receptor beta chains derived from one specimen sequenced in a study of early T cells in non-severe SARS-CoV-2 infection. MiXCR was run by TCRdb on the 5' RACE reads, yielding one entry per CDR3 protein. The table has roughly 120,000 distinct CDR3 sequences, under 15% seen once; the top ten hold 21%. What was sequenced was whole blood. These receptors all come from an adult who was a healthcare worker with PCR-confirmed SARS-CoV-2 infection or an uninfected control (not recorded which).

This clonotype was observed a handful of times. The genes are TRBV30 and TRBJ1-1, with 8 bases identical to TRBD1. V lost 6 bases to trimming and J lost 4 bases; unmatched junction nucleotides: 7. The CDR3 spans 13 residues. Looked up from germline, CDR1 is GTSNPN and CDR2 is SVGIG (reference sequence). In DNA form, the CDR3 reads TGTGCCTGTAATACAGGGGGGCTCACTGAAGCTTTCTTT. Its translation: CACNTGGLTEAFF.

This rearrangement joins TRBV5-1 to TRBJ2-5, with 7 bases that match TRBD1. Trimming took 0 bases from V and 0 from J; bases not matched to a gene: 2. CDR1 is SGHRS and CDR2 is YFSETQ in the germline V gene. This CDR3 is 15 amino acids long. The CDR3 loop reads CASSLVRGYQETQYF. The CDR3 DNA reads as TGCGCCAGCAGCTTGGTCAGGGGGTACCAAGAGACCCAGTACTTC.

The chain links TRBV2 to TRBJ2-1; a possible D gene is TRBD1 (6 bases). The CDR3 length is 13 residues. V was clipped by 10 bases and J by 1 base, with 11 bases between them. Germline V lookup: CDR1 SNHLY, CDR2 FYNNEI. In DNA, the CDR3 is TGTGCCACCAAGGGGGAATCCTACAATGAGCAGTTCTTC. Translating it yields CATKGESYNEQFF.

This clonotype was observed a handful of times. This rearrangement joins TRBV5-1 to TRBJ2-3; D is unresolved. CDR1 is SGHRS and CDR2 is YFSETQ in the germline V gene. The CDR3 spans 13 residues. The germline V and J ends were trimmed by 6 bases and 6 bases, with 14 bases remaining between them. The CDR3 DNA is TGCGCCAGCACAGAAGGTAGTCGGGATACGCAGTATTTT. Translating it yields CASTEGSRDTQYF.

This clonotype has a handful of counts. The genes are TRBV6-2 or TRBV6-3 and TRBJ1-2; TRBD1 might be the D (5 bases). Germline-derived CDR1 and CDR2 are MNHEY and SVGEGT. Trimming cost V 2 bases and J 4 bases, with 11 bases left between them. The length of the CDR3 is 14 residues. Here the CDR3 reads CASSYRGAGYGYTF. CDR3 DNA sequence: TGTGCCAGCAGTTACCGGGGCGCGGGCTATGGCTACACCTTC.

This clonotype has a handful of counts. The CDR3 DNA reads TGTGCCAGCAGTTTATCGAGGGGAGGTGAGCAGTTCTTC. Amino acids: CASSLSRGGEQFF. V usage is TRBV27 and J usage is TRBJ2-1; D is perhaps TRBD2 (6 bases). The CDR3 sequence is 13 residues long. Germline V gene lookup returns CDR1 MNHEY and CDR2 SMNVEV (reference sequence). Trimming shortened V by 0 bases and J by 9 bases, and 9 bases separated the two germline ends.

The V call is TRBV10-3, the J call TRBJ2-7, with 9 bases identical to TRBD1. The CDR3 sequence is 14 residues long. V shed 10 bases and J 6 bases; nucleotides not matched to a gene: 13. Germline V gives CDR1 ENHRY, CDR2 SYGVKD. The CDR3, as DNA: TGTGCCACGGGGGAATTGGACAGGGGATCCGAGCAGTACTTC. Protein product: CATGELDRGSEQYF.

This clonotype was recorded many times. V gene TRBV5-1 combines with J gene TRBJ1-1; D might be TRBD1 (5 bases). V was shortened by 2 bases and J by 3 bases, with 11 bases between the two germline ends. The CDR3 has 14 amino acids. The germline CDR1 and CDR2 sequences are SGHRS and YFSETQ. The CDR3, as DNA: TGCGCCAGCAGCTTCGGGGGAGGTGACACTGAAGCTTTCTTT. It translates to CASSFGGGDTEAFF.

This clonotype appeared once. The chain recombines TRBV5-1 with TRBJ2-3, with 11 bases identical to TRBD1. This CDR3 contains 14 residues. Unmatched junction bases numbered 8, after V lost 7 bases and J lost 7 bases. Germline loops: CDR1 SGHRS, CDR2 YFSETQ. Here the CDR3 DNA reads TGCGCCAGCTCCGTTGGACAGGGGGCGAATACGCAGTATTTT. Translation: CASSVGQGANTQYF.

This chain links TRBV5-1 with TRBJ2-5; D possibly uses TRBD1 or TRBD2 (5 bases each). Trimming took off 0 bases at V and 6 bases at J, with 15 bases between the two ends. From germline, CDR1 is SGHRS and CDR2 YFSETQ. This CDR3 has 15 amino acids. CDR3 in DNA: TGCGCCAGCAGCTTGGACGTTGGGACGGCGCAGACCCAGTACTTC. The encoded protein is CASSLDVGTAQTQYF.

The V gene is TRBV20-1, the J gene TRBJ2-7; 7 bases match TRBD1. This CDR3 region has 12 residues. V lost 6 bases and J lost 0; bases outside the gene matches: 2. Germline V gene sequence: CDR1 DFQATT, CDR2 SNEGSKA (reference sequence). The CDR3 reads CSARQGSYEQYF. The DNA for the CDR3 is TGCAGTGCCCGACAGGGCTCCTACGAGCAGTACTTC.

This clonotype appeared a few times. The J gene is TRBJ1-1, the V gene TRBV6-1; D remains unclear. The CDR3 extends over 12 amino acids. Trimming cost V 2 bases and J 4 bases, with 5 bases left between them. CDR1 and CDR2 from the germline V gene are MNHNS and SASEGT. Here the CDR3 DNA reads TGTGCCAGCAGTGAAAGCCGCACTGAAGCTTTCTTT. Amino acids: CASSESRTEAFF.

This clonotype was seen a few times. The chain uses TRBV14 and TRBJ2-1; no definite D call. V was trimmed by 2 bases and J by 4 bases, leaving 15 bases between them. The CDR3 is 16 residues long. The germline gives CDR1 SGHDN, CDR2 FVKESK. The CDR3 sequence: CASSQTDGNVYNEQFF. DNA of the CDR3: TGTGCCAGCAGCCAAACAGACGGTAACGTTTACAATGAGCAGTTCTTC.

V and J are TRBV10-3 and TRBJ2-5, with TRBD2 as a possible D gene (5 bases). The germline gives CDR1 ENHRY, CDR2 SYGVKD. CDR3 size: 14 residues. V lost 10 bases, J lost 0 bases, and 15 bases lay in between. For the CDR3, the DNA is TGTGCCACCCGCGGTCCAGCGGACCAAGAGACCCAGTACTTC. Translation: CATRGPADQETQYF.

J is TRBJ2-6 and V is TRBV11-1; no reliable D call. The V gene's germline CDR1 is SGHAT and CDR2 FQDESV (reference sequence). The CDR3 loop spans 14 amino acids. Deletions cut 3 bases from V and 0 bases from J, with 3 bases between. CDR3 sequence reads: CASSLNSGANVLTF. The CDR3 DNA follows: TGTGCCAGCAGCTTGAACTCTGGGGCCAACGTCCTGACTTTC.

The chain uses TRBV9 and TRBJ1-2; TRBD1 is a possible D gene (6 bases). The germline V gene encodes CDR1 SGDLS and CDR2 YYNGEE. The CDR3 totals 14 residues. Between the trimmed V and J ends, which lost 4 bases and 2 bases, there was a span of 12 bases. CDR3 coding DNA: TGTGCCAGCAGCCCCTCCGGGACAAACTATGGCTACACCTTC. Protein: CASSPSGTNYGYTF.

This clonotype was recorded many times. The chain uses TRBV20-1 and TRBJ1-1, with 7 bases identical to TRBD1. Germline-derived CDR1 and CDR2 are DFQATT and SNEGSKA (reference sequence). The trim removed 4 bases at V and 4 bases at J, leaving 3 bases unmatched. The CDR3 is 12 residues long. In nucleotides, the CDR3 is TGCAGTGCTACAGGGGGGGGCACTGAAGCTTTCTTT. Protein sequence: CSATGGGTEAFF.

The chain joins TRBV29-1 to TRBJ1-2; possible D gene TRBD1, 5 bases. This CDR3 contains 11 residues. Germline V lookup: CDR1 SQVTM, CDR2 ANQGSEA. The V gene lost 8 bases and the J gene lost 8 bases, with 15 bases spanning the gap. The CDR3 coding sequence is TGCAGCTCGACTGGCGGGGACGGCTACACCTTC. Its protein is CSSTGGDGYTF.

The genes are TRBV12-3 or TRBV12-4 and TRBJ2-2; TRBD1 might be the D (6 bases). The CDR3 runs to 16 residues. The V end was cut by 4 bases, the J end by 5 bases, with 17 bases between. The CDR3 nucleotides are TGTGCCAGCAGTTACTCCGGACATAGGGGGACCGGGGAGCTGTTTTTT. It codes for CASSYSGHRGTGELFF.

V and J are TRBV19 and TRBJ2-3, with TRBD2 identical over 9 bases. Per the germline V gene, CDR1 is LNHDA and CDR2 is SQIVND (reference sequence). The V segment lost 7 bases and the J segment 5 bases; nucleotides outside the gene matches: 10. The CDR3 loop spans 15 amino acids. The CDR3 nucleotides read TGTGCCAGTACCCCCCGTCGACTAGCGGAAGATACGCAGTATTTT. Amino acid sequence: CASTPRRLAEDTQYF.

This clonotype was observed once. The chain uses TRBV4-2 and TRBJ2-1; 9 positions agree with TRBD2. The CDR3 contains 16 residues. Germline lookup yields CDR1 LGHNA and CDR2 YNFKEQ. With V trimmed by 4 bases and J by 10 bases, 14 bases remained unmatched. CDR3 bases: TGTGCCAGCAGCCCCCGAGGAGCGGGGGGCCCCAGGGAGCAGTTCTTC. Encoded protein: CASSPRGAGGPREQFF.

This clonotype appeared a few times. This rearrangement joins TRBV12-3 or TRBV12-4 to TRBJ2-1, with D possibly called TRBD1 or TRBD2 (6 bases each). The ends were cut back, 6 bases at V and 3 bases at J, with 12 bases in the middle. This CDR3 contains 14 residues. CDR3 sequence reads: CASSRGGNYNEQFF. For the CDR3, the DNA is TGTGCCAGCAGCAGAGGGGGGAACTACAATGAGCAGTTCTTC.

This clonotype was counted between two and nine times. V is TRBV7-8 and J is TRBJ2-7, with D hard to call. The CDR3 runs 15 residues. Per the germline V gene, CDR1 is SGHVS and CDR2 is FQNEAQ. Trimming removed 3 bases at V and 0 bases at J, with 12 bases between. The CDR3 reads CASSLAYGSSYEQYF. As DNA, the CDR3 is TGTGCCAGCAGCTTGGCCTATGGAAGCTCCTACGAGCAGTACTTC.

There are many counts of this clonotype. The chain employs TRBV5-4 and TRBJ1-1; no clear D gene. Trimming left V 4 bases short and J 3 bases short, with 19 bases between. The germline V gene encodes CDR1 SGHNT and CDR2 YYREEE (reference sequence). The CDR3 sequence is 16 residues long. The CDR3 loop reads CASSRLERQDYTEAFF. In nucleotides, the CDR3 is TGTGCCAGCAGCCGGTTGGAGAGGCAGGACTACACTGAAGCTTTCTTT.

CDR3 in amino acids: CASSLYGTAPSGANVLTF. In DNA, the CDR3 is TGTGCCAGCAGCTTATACGGGACAGCACCGTCTGGGGCCAACGTCCTGACTTTC. The chain uses TRBV7-6 and TRBJ2-6; 7 nucleotides align to TRBD1. With V trimmed by 2 bases and J by 1 base, 8 bases remained unmatched. The CDR3 has 18 residues. The germline CDR1 and CDR2 sequences are SGHVS and FNYEAQ. The full variable domain, rest sourced from reference TRBV7-6 and TRBJ2-6, is GAGVSQSPRYKVTKRGQDVALRCDPISGHVSLYWYRQALGQGPEFLTYFNYEAQQDKSGLPNDRFSAERPEGSISTLTIQRTEQRDSAMYRCASSLYGTAPSGANVLTFGAGSRLTVL.

V is TRBV5-1 and J is TRBJ2-2, with 10 bases aligning to TRBD1. Trimming removed 0 bases from V and 9 bases from J; junction bases left unmatched: 5. Germline assignment: CDR1 SGHRS and CDR2 YFSETQ. CDR3 length: 15 residues. For the CDR3, the DNA is TGCGCCAGCAGCTTGGAGGGACAGGGGAGCCGGGAGCTGTTTTTT. It is translated as CASSLEGQGSRELFF.

A few counts support this clonotype. V is TRBV12-3 or TRBV12-4 and J is TRBJ2-7; D remains ambiguous. Trimming left V 3 bases short and J 5 bases short, with 8 bases between. CDR3 length: 12 residues. This CDR3 reads CASSFLGDEQYF. As DNA, the CDR3 is TGTGCCAGCAGTTTTTTAGGTGACGAGCAGTACTTC.